This T cell receptor beta chain was obtained from a study of T cell repertoires in cytomegalovirus infection. Whole-study findings and limits: HLA-C-restricted TCR beta clonotypes specific for CMV led the ex vivo response.

The length of the CDR3 is 13 residues. Germline V gene sequence: CDR1 MNHEY, CDR2 SVGEGT. About this clonotype: What it binds is unknown.

Each CDR3 protein gets one entry after TCRdb re-called the reads with MiXCR. The sample records approximately 270,000 distinct CDR3 sequences, under 25% being singletons. The genes are TRBV6-2 or TRBV6-3 and TRBJ1-5; D call uncertain. The starting material was cultured PBMCs, obtained from culture after CMV antigen stimulation. The origin of this receptor is a human donor in good health (CMV status not recorded). Some clones in this sample may be carry-over from other donors' samples. The CDR3 loop reads CAITDASDQPQHF. DNA for the CDR3: TGTGCGATAACCGACGCATCAGACCAGCCCCAGCATTTT.